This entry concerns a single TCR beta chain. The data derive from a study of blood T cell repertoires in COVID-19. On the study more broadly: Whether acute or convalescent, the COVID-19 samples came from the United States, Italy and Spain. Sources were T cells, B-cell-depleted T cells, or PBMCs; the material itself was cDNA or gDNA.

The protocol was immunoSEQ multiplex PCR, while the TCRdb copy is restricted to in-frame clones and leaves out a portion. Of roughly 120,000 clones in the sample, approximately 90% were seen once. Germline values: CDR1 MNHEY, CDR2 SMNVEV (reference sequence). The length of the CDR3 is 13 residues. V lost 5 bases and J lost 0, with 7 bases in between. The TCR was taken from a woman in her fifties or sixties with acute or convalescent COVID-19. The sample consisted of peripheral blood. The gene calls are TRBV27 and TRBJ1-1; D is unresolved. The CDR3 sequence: CASSGQMNTEAFF. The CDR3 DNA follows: TGTGCCAGCAGTGGCCAAATGAACACTGAAGCTTTCTTT.